This TCR beta chain was sequenced during a study of blood T cell repertoires in COVID-19. TCRdb's table, derived via immunoSEQ multiplex PCR, lists solely in-frame clones and lacks some. The sample carries about 280,000 clones, 85% recorded once. Specimen: peripheral blood. This TCR came from a man aged 50-60 years with active or convalescent COVID-19.

The CDR3 region is CASSPQGRGNQPQHF. CDR3 nucleotide sequence: TGTGCCAGCAGTCCCCAGGGAAGGGGCAATCAGCCCCAGCATTTT. The chain has TRBV28 and TRBJ1-5; possible D gene TRBD1, 5 bases. Germline loops: CDR1 MDHEN, CDR2 SYDVKM. V lost 5 bases and J 2 bases, leaving 13 bases between the germline ends. This CDR3 is built from 15 residues. Based on the CDR3 plus reference TRBV28 and TRBJ1-5, the full variable domain is DVKVTQSSRYLVKRTGEKVFLECVQDMDHENMFWYRQDPGLGLRLIYFSYDVKMKEKGDIPEGYSVSREKKERFSLILESASTNQTSMYLCASSPQGRGNQPQHFGDGTRLSIL.